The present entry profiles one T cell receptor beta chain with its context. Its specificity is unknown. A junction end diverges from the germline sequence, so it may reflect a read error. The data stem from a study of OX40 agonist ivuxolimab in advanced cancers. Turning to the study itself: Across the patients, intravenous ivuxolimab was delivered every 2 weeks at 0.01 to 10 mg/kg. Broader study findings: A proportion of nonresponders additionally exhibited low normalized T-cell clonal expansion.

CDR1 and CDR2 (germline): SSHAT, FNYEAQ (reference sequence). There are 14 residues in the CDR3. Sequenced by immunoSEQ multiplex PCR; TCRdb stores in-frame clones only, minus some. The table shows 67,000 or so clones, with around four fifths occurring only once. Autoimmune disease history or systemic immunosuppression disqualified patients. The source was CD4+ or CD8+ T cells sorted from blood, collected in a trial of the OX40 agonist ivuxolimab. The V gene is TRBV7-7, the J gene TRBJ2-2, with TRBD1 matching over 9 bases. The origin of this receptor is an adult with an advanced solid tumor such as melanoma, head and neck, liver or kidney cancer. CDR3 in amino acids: CASSSGTGTGELFF. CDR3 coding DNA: TGTGCTAGCAGCTCCGGGACAGGGACCGGGGAGCTGTTTTTT.